This T cell receptor (beta chain) was obtained from a study of blood T cell repertoires in COVID-19. Study as a whole: From the United States, Italy and Spain came samples of acute and convalescent COVID-19. Nucleic acid was either cDNA or gDNA, and it came from T cells, B-cell-depleted T cells, or PBMCs.

The authors' processing: How many nucleated cells were present was estimated from reference gene primer amplification. TCRdb's copy holds only in-frame clones and misses some; the assay was immunoSEQ multiplex PCR. Clonal size and the V and J genes are those of that table, whereas D and trimming came from the DNA. The table shows roughly 180,000 clones, with 80% to 90% occurring only once. This CDR3 has 15 amino acids. CDR1 and CDR2 from the germline V gene are DFQATT and SNEGSKA (reference sequence). Trimming cost V 3 bases and J 6 bases; bases outside gene matches: 10. The clonotype originates from a woman older than 75 with COVID-19, enrolled during active disease. V and J are TRBV20-1 and TRBJ2-1, with 8 bases fitting TRBD2. The sequencing input was peripheral blood. The CDR3: CSASRRGGLGNEQFF. The CDR3 region has the DNA TGCAGTGCTAGTAGACGGGGGGGCCTTGGCAATGAGCAGTTCTTC.